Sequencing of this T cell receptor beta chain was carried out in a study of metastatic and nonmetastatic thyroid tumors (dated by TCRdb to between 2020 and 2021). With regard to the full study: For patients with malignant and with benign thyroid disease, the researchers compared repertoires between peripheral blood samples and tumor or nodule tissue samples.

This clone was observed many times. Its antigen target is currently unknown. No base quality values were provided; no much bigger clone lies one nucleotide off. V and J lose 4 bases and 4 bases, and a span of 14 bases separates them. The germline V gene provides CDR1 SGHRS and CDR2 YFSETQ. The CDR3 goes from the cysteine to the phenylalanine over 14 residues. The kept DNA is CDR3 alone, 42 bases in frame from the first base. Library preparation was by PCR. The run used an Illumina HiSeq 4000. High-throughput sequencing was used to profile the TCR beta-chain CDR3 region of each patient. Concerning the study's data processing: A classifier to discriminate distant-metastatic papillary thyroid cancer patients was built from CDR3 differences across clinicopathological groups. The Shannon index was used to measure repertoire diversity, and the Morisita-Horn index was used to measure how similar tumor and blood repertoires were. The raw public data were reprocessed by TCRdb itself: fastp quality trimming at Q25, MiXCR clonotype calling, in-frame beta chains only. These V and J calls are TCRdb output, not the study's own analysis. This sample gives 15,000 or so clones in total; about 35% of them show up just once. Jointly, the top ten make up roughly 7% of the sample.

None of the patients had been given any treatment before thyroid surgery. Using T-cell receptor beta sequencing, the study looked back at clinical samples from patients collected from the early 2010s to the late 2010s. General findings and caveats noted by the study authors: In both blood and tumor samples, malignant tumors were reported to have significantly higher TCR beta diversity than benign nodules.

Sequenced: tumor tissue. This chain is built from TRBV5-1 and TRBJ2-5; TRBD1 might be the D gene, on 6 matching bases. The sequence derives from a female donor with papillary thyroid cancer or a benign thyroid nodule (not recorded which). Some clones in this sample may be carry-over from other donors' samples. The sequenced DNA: TGCGCCAGCAGCCAACAGGGTGCGGGAGAGACCCAGTACTTC. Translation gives CASSQQGAGETQYF.